This record concerns one T cell receptor (beta chain) sequence. With V trimmed by 7 bases and J by 4 bases, 4 bases remained unmatched. CDR1 and CDR2 from the germline V gene are LNHDA and SQIVND (reference sequence). The CDR3 loop spans 13 amino acids. These data are taken from a study of blood T cell repertoires in COVID-19. Libraries were prepared by immunoSEQ multiplex PCR; TCRdb keeps only in-frame clonotypes and omits some of them. The sample comprises some 250,000 clones, around 88% of which are singletons, and 2.5% to 3.5% rests with the top ten. Enrollees, roughly 18 to 95 years old, lived in approximately 24 US areas.

This TCR was recovered from a woman aged 40 to 50 with acute COVID-19. J is TRBJ1-2 and V is TRBV19; TRBD1 matches at 9 bases. Source material: PBMCs or T cells enriched from blood (not recorded which). CDR3 in DNA: TGTGCCAGTAAATTACAGGGGGCCTATGGCTACACCTTC. Protein: CASKLQGAYGYTF.